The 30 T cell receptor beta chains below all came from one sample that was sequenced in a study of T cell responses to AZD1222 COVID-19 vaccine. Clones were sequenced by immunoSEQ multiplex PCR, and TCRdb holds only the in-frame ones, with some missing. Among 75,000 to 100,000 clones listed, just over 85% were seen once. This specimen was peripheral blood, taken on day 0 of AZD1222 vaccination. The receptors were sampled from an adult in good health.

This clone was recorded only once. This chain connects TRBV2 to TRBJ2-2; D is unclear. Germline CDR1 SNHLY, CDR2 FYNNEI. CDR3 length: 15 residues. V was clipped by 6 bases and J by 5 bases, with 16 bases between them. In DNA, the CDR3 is TGTGCCAGCAGCAGACGGACCTCGACTACCGGGGAGCTGTTTTTT. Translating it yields CASSRRTSTTGELFF.

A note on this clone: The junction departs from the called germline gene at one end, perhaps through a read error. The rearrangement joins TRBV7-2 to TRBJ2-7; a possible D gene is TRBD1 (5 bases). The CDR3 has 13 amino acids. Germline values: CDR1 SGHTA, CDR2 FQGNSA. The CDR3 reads CASSSMALGHPIF. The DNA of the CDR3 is TGTGCCAGCAGCTCCATGGCGTTGGGGCACCCCATTTTC.

The CDR3 coding sequence is TGTGCCAGCAGCCCCCAGGGGCCTGAAGCTTTCTTT. Translating it yields CASSPQGPEAFF. This chain joins TRBV9 and TRBJ1-1, with D possibly TRBD1 on 6 matching bases. This CDR3 is 12 amino acids long. V was shortened by 4 bases and J by 6 bases, with 10 bases between the two germline ends. Germline loops: CDR1 SGDLS, CDR2 YYNGEE.

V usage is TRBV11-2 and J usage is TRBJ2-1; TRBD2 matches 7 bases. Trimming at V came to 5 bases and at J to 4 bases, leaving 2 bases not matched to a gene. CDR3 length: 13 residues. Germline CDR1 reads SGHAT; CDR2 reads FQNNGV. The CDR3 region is CASSTAGYNEQFF. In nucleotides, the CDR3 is TGTGCCAGCAGCACAGCGGGGTACAATGAGCAGTTCTTC.

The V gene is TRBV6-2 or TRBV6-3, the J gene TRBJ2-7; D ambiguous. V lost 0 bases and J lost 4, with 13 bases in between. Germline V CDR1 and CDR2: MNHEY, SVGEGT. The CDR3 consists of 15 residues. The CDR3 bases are TGTGCCAGCAGTTACTCGGAAACCGACCCGTACGAGCAGTACTTC. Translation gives CASSYSETDPYEQYF.

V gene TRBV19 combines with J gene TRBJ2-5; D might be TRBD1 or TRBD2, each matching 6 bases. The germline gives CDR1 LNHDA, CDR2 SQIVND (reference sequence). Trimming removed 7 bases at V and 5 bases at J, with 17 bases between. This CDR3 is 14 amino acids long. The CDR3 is CASNSGGLQETQYF. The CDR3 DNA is TGTGCCAGTAACTCCGGGGGCCTACAGGAGACCCAGTACTTC. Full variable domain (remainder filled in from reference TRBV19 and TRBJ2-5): DGGITQSPKYLFRKEGQNVTLSCEQNLNHDAMYWYRQDPGQGLRLIYYSQIVNDFQKGDIAEGYSVSREKKESFPLTVTSAQKNPTAFYLCASNSGGLQETQYFGPGTRLLVL.

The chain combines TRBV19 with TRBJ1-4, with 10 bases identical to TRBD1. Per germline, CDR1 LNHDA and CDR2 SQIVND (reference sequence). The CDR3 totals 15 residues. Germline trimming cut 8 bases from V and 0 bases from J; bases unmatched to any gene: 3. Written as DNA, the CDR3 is TGTGCCAGTCGGGACAGGGGTTCAACTAATGAAAAACTGTTTTTT. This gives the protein CASRDRGSTNEKLFF.

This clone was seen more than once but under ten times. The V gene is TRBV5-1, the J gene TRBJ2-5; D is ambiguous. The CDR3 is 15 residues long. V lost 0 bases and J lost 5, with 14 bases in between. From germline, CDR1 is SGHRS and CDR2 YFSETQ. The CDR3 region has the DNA TGCGCCAGCAGCTTGGTTTCTGGGCTCGAGGAGACCCAGTACTTC. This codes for CASSLVSGLEETQYF.

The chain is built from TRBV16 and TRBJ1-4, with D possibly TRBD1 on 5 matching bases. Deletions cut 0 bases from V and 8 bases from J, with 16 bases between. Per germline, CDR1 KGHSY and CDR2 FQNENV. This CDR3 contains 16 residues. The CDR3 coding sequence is TGTGCCAGCAGCCAATCACGTGCAGGGATAGGCGAAAAACTGTTTTTT. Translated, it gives CASSQSRAGIGEKLFF.

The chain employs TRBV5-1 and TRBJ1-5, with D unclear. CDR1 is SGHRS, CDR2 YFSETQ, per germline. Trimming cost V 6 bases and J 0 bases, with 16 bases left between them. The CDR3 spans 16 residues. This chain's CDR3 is CASINPAETSNQPQHF. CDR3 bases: TGCGCCAGCATCAACCCCGCAGAGACTAGCAATCAGCCCCAGCATTTT.

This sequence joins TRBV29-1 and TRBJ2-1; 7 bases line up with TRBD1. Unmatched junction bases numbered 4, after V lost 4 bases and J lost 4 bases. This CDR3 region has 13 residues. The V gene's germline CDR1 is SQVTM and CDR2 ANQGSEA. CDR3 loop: CSVGTGEYNEQFF. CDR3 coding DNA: TGCAGCGTTGGGACAGGCGAATACAATGAGCAGTTCTTC.

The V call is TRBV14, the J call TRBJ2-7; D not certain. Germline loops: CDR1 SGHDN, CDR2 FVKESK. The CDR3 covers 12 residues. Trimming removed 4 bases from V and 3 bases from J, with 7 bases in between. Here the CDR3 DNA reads TGTGCCAGCAGCCGTGACGTCTACGAGCAGTACTTC. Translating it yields CASSRDVYEQYF. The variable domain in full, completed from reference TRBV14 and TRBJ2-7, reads EAGVTQFPSHSVIEKGQTVTLRCDPISGHDNLYWYRRVMGKEIKFLLHFVKESKQDESGMPNNRFLAERTGGTYSTLKVQPAELEDSGVYFCASSRDVYEQYFGPGTRLTVT.

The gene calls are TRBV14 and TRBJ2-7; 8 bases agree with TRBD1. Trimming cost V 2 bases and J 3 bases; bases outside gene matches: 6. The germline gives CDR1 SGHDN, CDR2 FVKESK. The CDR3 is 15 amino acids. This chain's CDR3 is CASSQSLGQGYEQYF. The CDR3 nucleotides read TGTGCCAGCAGCCAAAGTCTTGGACAGGGCTACGAGCAGTACTTC.

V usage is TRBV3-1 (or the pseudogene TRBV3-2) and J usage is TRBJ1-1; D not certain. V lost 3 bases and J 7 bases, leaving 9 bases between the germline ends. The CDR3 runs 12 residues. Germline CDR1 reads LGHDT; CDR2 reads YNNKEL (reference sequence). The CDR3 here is CASSQIGREAFF. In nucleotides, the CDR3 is TGTGCCAGCAGCCAGATAGGTCGTGAAGCTTTCTTT.

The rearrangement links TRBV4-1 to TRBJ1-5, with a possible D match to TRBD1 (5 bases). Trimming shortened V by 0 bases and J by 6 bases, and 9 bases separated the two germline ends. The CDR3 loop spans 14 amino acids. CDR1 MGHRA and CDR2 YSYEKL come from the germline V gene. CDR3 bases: TGCGCCAGCAGCCAAGATTCAGGGACTCAGCCCCAGCATTTT. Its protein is CASSQDSGTQPQHF.

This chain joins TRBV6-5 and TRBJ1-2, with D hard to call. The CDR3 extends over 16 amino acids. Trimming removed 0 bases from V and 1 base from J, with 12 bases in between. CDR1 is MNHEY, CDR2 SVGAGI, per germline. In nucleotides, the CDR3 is TGTGCCAGCAGTTACTCCGAACAGATCCTTAACTATGGCTACACCTTC. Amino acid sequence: CASSYSEQILNYGYTF.

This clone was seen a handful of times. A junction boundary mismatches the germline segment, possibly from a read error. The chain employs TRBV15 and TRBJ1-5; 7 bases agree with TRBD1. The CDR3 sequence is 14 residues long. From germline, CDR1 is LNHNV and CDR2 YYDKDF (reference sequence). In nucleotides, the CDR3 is TGTGCCACCAGCAGAGATTACACTCCCGGGACAGACGCTTTT. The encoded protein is CATSRDYTPGTDAF.

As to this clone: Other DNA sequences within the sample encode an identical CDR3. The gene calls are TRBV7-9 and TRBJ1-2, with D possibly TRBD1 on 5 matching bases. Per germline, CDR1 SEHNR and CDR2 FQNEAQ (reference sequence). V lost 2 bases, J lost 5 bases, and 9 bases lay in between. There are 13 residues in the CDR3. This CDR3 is CASSLQGPYGYTF. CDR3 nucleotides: TGTGCCAGCAGCTTACAGGGACCGTATGGCTACACCTTC.

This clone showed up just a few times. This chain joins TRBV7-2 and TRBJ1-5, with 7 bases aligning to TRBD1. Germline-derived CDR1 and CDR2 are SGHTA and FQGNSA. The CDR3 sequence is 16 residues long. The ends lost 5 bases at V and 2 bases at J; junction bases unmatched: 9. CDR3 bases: TGTGCCAGCAGCGAAACAGGGGCCTTAGGCAATCAGCCCCAGCATTTT. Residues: CASSETGALGNQPQHF.

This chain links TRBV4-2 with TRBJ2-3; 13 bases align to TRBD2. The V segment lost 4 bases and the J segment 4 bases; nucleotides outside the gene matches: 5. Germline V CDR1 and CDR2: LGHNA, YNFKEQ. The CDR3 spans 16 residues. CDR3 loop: CASSPGLAGYSDTQYF. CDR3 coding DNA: TGTGCCAGCAGCCCGGGACTAGCGGGATATTCAGATACGCAGTATTTT.

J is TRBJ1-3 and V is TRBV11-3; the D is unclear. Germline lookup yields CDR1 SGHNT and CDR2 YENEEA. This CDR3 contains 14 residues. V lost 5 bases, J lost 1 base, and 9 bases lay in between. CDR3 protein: CASSPRRSGNTIYF. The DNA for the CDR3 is TGTGCCAGCAGCCCCCGTCGGTCTGGAAACACCATATATTTT. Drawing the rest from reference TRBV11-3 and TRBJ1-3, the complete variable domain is EAGVVQSPRYKIIEKKQPVAFWCNPISGHNTLYWYLQNLGQGPELLIRYENEEAVDDSQLPKDRFSAERLKGVDSTLKIQPAELGDSAVYLCASSPRRSGNTIYFGEGSWLTVV.

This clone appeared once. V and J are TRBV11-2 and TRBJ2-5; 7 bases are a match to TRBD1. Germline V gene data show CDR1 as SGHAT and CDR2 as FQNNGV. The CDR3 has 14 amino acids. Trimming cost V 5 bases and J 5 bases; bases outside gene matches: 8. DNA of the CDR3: TGTGCCAGCAGCGGGGGACAGCGCTTTGAGACCCAGTACTTC. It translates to CASSGGQRFETQYF. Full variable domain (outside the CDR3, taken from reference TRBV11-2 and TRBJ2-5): EAGVAQSPRYKIIEKRQSVAFWCNPISGHATLYWYQQILGQGPKLLIQFQNNGVVDDSQLPKDRFSAERLKGVDSTLKIQPAKLEDSAVYLCASSGGQRFETQYFGPGTRLLVL.

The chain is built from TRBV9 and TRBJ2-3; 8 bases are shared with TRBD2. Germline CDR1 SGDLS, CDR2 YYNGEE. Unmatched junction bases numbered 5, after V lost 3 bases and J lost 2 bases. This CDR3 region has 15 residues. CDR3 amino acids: CASSETSGHTDTQYF. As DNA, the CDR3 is TGTGCCAGCAGCGAAACTAGCGGACACACAGATACGCAGTATTTT.

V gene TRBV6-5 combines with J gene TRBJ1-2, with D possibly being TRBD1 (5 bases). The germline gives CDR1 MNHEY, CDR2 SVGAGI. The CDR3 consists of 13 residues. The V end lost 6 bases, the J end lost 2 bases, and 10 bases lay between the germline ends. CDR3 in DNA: TGTGCCAGCAGCCGGGACGACAACTATGGCTACACCTTC. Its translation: CASSRDDNYGYTF.

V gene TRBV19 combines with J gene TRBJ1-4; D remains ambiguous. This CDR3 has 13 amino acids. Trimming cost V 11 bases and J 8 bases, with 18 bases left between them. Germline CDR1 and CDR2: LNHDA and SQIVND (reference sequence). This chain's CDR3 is CAASGGLEEKLFF. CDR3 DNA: TGTGCCGCGTCGGGAGGGTTGGAGGAAAAACTGTTTTTT.

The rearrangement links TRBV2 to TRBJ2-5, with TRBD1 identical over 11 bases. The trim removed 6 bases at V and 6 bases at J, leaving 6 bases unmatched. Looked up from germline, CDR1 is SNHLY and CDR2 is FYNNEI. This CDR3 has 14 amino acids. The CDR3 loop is CASRAGTGGQTQYF. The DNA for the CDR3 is TGTGCCAGCAGAGCCGGGACAGGGGGGCAGACCCAGTACTTC.

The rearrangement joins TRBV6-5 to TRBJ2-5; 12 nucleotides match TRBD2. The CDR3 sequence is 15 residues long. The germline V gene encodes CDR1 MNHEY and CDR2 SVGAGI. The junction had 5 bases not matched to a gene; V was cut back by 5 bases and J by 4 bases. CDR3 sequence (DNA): TGTGCCAGCAGTCGGGCTAGCGGGAGGGTAGAGACCCAGTACTTC. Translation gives CASSRASGRVETQYF.

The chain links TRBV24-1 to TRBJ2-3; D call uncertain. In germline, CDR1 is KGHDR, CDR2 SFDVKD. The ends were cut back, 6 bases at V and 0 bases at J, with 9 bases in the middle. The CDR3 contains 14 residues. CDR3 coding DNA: TGTGCCACCAGTTCCTACGCTAGCACAGATACGCAGTATTTT. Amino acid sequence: CATSSYASTDTQYF.

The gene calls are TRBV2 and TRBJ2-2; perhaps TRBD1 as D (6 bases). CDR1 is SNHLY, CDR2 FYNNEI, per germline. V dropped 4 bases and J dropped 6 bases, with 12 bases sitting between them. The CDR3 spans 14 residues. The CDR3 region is CASSGGRGSGELFF. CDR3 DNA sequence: TGTGCCAGCAGTGGGGGCAGGGGTTCCGGGGAGCTGTTTTTT.

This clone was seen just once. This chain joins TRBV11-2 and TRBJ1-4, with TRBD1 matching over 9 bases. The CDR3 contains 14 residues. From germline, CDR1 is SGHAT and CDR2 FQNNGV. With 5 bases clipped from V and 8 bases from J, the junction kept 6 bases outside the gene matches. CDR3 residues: CASSRDRVVEKLFF. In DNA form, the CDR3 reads TGTGCCAGCAGCCGGGACAGGGTTGTGGAAAAACTGTTTTTT.